The 5 T cell receptor beta chains below come from one sample, sequenced in a study of vaccination and CD4 T cells after COVID-19. The Oncomine TCR Beta short-read assay was applied to DNA of cultured CD4+ T cells. TCRdb used MiXCR to reprocess the PCR reads, holding one entry per CDR3 protein. The sample lists around 16,000 distinct CDR3 sequences; less than 75% were seen once. Treatment in this sample: approximately 9-day PBMC culture with coronavirus spike peptide pools or control peptides (ViraFEST assay). These TCRs' antigens remain unknown. Sequencing input: CD4+ T cells from blood, cultured in vitro. The receptors shown here come from a human donor who had recovered from COVID-19.

The chain links TRBV7-9 to TRBJ1-1; a possible D gene is TRBD1 (5 bases). CDR3 length equals 16 residues. V gave up 0 bases and J gave up 3 bases, with 14 bases separating them. The germline gives CDR1 SEHNR, CDR2 FQNEAQ (reference sequence). The CDR3 coding sequence is TGTGCCAGCAGCTTAGCGGTTGGCGGGGGAGACACTGAAGCTTTCTTT. Amino acid sequence: CASSLAVGGGDTEAFF. Using reference TRBV7-9 and TRBJ1-1 for the parts outside the CDR3, the full variable domain is DTGVSQNPRHKITKRGQNVTFRCDPISEHNRLYWYRQTLGQGPEFLTYFQNEAQLEKSRLLSDRFSAERPKGSFSTLEIQRTEQGDSAMYLCASSLAVGGGDTEAFFGQGTRLTVV.

In its sample, this clonotype ranks as medium-sized. V and J are TRBV27 and TRBJ1-5; no firm D call. Trimming cost V 6 bases and J 0 bases, with 9 bases left between them. Germline lookup yields CDR1 MNHEY and CDR2 SMNVEV (reference sequence). The CDR3 contains 14 residues. CDR3 sequence: CASSLGYSNQPQHF. DNA of the CDR3: TGTGCCAGCAGCTTGGGTTATAGCAATCAGCCCCAGCATTTT.

V and J are TRBV11-2 and TRBJ2-6, with a possible D match to TRBD2 (5 bases). Germline V lookup: CDR1 SGHAT, CDR2 FQNNGV. Trimming cost V 6 bases and J 0 bases, with 21 bases left between them. The CDR3 covers 19 residues. This CDR3 is CASSPMTTRKNSGANVLTF. DNA of the CDR3: TGTGCCAGCAGTCCCATGACCACTAGGAAAAACTCTGGGGCCAACGTCCTGACTTTC.

This rearrangement joins TRBV11-3 to TRBJ1-6, with 8 bases matching TRBD1. The CDR3 has 14 residues. V was clipped by 4 bases and J by 9 bases; unmatched bases: 5. Germline values: CDR1 SGHNT, CDR2 YENEEA. The CDR3: CASSWGQAGSPLHF. CDR3 DNA sequence: TGTGCCAGCAGCTGGGGACAGGCTGGTTCACCCCTCCACTTT.

The chain links TRBV25-1 to TRBJ1-2, with 7 bases that match TRBD1. CDR1 is MGHDK, CDR2 SYGVNS, per germline. Unmatched junction bases numbered 19, after V lost 11 bases and J lost 4 bases. This CDR3 comprises 16 residues. The CDR3 DNA reads as TGTGCCTCCAAGGGCAGTCTGGGATGGGACAGCTATGGCTACACCTTC. Protein: CASKGSLGWDSYGYTF.